This is a list of T cell receptor beta chains from one sample in a study of OX40 agonist ivuxolimab in advanced cancers. TCRdb's copy holds only in-frame clones and misses some; the assay was immunoSEQ multiplex PCR. This repertoire shows tens of thousands of clones, around 87% found once; its top ten account for more than 4.5%. The sequencing here drew on CD4+ or CD8+ T cells sorted from blood, taken in a trial of the OX40 agonist ivuxolimab. Receptors originate from an adult with an advanced solid tumor such as melanoma, head and neck, liver or kidney cancer. Both conserved end residues are part of each CDR3. The order of the fields is CDR3 DNA, CDR3 protein, clone size, J gene, V gene, CDR3 length, D gene. A D gene is named only where the DNA matches it firmly. Some rows have no size entry. The others give once, few or many, or a class for an expanded clone.

DNA: TGTGCCATCAGTGAGCGGGAGACCTACAATGAGCAGTTCTTC
CDR3: CAISERETYNEQFF
size: -
J: TRBJ2-1
V: TRBV10-3
length: 14
D: -

DNA: TGTGCCATCAGTCCGGGACAGGTGAATGGCTACACCTTC
CDR3: CAISPGQVNGYTF
size: once
J: TRBJ1-2
V: TRBV10-3
length: 13
D: TRBD1

DNA: TGTGCCAGCAGTCGATTCTACGAGCAGTACTTC
CDR3: CASSRFYEQYF
size: -
J: TRBJ2-7
V: TRBV6-5
length: 11
D: -

DNA: TGTGCCAGCAGCTTGCGGCTAGCGGGAGGGCGGTTCGTGGAGACCCAGTACTTC
CDR3: CASSLRLAGGRFVETQYF
size: -
J: TRBJ2-5
V: TRBV7-2
length: 18
D: TRBD2

DNA: TGTGCCAGCTCCGAAACCGCTGCTTATCTCCAGCAGTACTTC
CDR3: CASSETAAYLQQYF
size: -
J: TRBJ2-7
V: TRBV18
length: 14
D: -

DNA: TGTGCCAGCAGTTTATCTCAGGGATGGGGAGAAAAACTGTTTTTT
CDR3: CASSLSQGWGEKLFF
size: -
J: TRBJ1-4
V: TRBV27
length: 15
D: -

DNA: TGTGCCACCATTTTAAGCGGGACAGGGGGTTACGAGCAGTACTTC
CDR3: CATILSGTGGYEQYF
size: -
J: TRBJ2-7
V: TRBV6-1
length: 15
D: TRBD1

DNA: TGCGCCAGCAGCCAAGAGCTGGGACAGGGCCGGCGGGCGGCCTACAATGAGCAGTTCTTC
CDR3: CASSQELGQGRRAAYNEQFF
size: -
J: TRBJ2-1
V: TRBV4-3
length: 20
D: TRBD1

DNA: TGCAGCGTTATAAAGGGGTTAAACATTCAGTACTTC
CDR3: CSVIKGLNIQYF
size: -
J: TRBJ2-4
V: TRBV29-1
length: 12
D: -

DNA: TGTGCCAGCAGCCACAGGGACAGGGACCAAGAGACCCAGTACTTC
CDR3: CASSHRDRDQETQYF
size: once
J: TRBJ2-5
V: TRBV4-2
length: 15
D: TRBD1

DNA: TGTGCCAGCAGCTCACGTACTCGCGGGACAGGGGACTACTATGACTACACCTTC
CDR3: CASSSRTRGTGDYYDYTF
size: once
J: TRBJ1-2
V: TRBV11-2
length: 18
D: TRBD1